The 11 T cell receptor beta chains below come from one sample, sequenced in a study of neurological immune-mediated disorders. TCRdb re-called the 5' RACE reads with MiXCR, one entry per CDR3 protein. This table holds 20,000 or so distinct CDR3 sequences, 7.5% found once. The sequenced material came from CD8+ T cells from blood. The receptors stem from a woman in her 30s with HTLV-1-associated myelopathy (HAM/TSP).

Note on this clonotype: At one boundary the junction diverges from the germline segment, which might be a read error. The rearrangement uses TRBV12-3 or TRBV12-4 and TRBJ2-7, with a tentative D call TRBD2 (6 bases). This CDR3 region has 15 residues. The CDR3 spells CASSLSGLTGYEKYF. The DNA of the CDR3 is TGTGCCAGCAGCCTTTCGGGACTCACAGGATACGAGAAGTACTTT.

Regarding this clonotype: The DNA is omitted, as the CDR3 cannot be located on it reliably, and the CDR3 follows TCRdb's listing. The chain employs TRBV5-1 and TRBJ1-1; the table's D gene call, TRBD1, was not cross checked with the DNA. Germline V gene sequence: CDR1 SGHRS, CDR2 YFSETQ. The CDR3 length is 20 residues, termini included. The CDR3 reads CASSFYICSARQISAREAFF.

This clonotype was counted many times. This rearrangement joins TRBV7-6 to TRBJ1-1; 7 positions agree with TRBD1. This CDR3 has 15 amino acids. The J segment lost 1 base and the V segment lost 6 bases, leaving 8 bases of the junction unmatched. CDR1 is SGHVS, CDR2 FNYEAQ, per germline. Written as DNA, the CDR3 is TGTGCCAGCAGTCCCACAGGGGTAGCGAACACTGAAGCTTTCTTT. Translation gives CASSPTGVANTEAFF. The entire variable domain, with the rest obtained from reference TRBV7-6 and TRBJ1-1, is as follows: GAGVSQSPRYKVTKRGQDVALRCDPISGHVSLYWYRQALGQGPEFLTYFNYEAQQDKSGLPNDRFSAERPEGSISTLTIQRTEQRDSAMYRCASSPTGVANTEAFFGQGTRLTVV.

The table lists this clonotype with many counts. This chain uses TRBV11-2 with TRBJ2-7, with unresolved D. The germline V gene has CDR1 SGHAT and CDR2 FQNNGV. The germline V and J ends were trimmed by 2 bases and 3 bases, with 5 bases remaining between them. The CDR3 spans 12 residues. The CDR3 here is CASSLPDYEQYF. CDR3 nucleotide sequence: TGTGCCAGCAGCTTACCCGACTACGAGCAGTACTTC.

Ten or more counts support this clonotype. This may come from a read error, since a much larger clone is one base off. The gene calls are TRBV10-3 and TRBJ1-1; no definite D call. The CDR3 extends over 15 amino acids. Germline-derived CDR1 and CDR2 are ENHRY and SYGVKD. As DNA, the CDR3 is TGTGCCATCAGTGAGTCCAGAGGAGTGAACACTGAAGATTTCTTT. This codes for CAISESRGVNTEDFF.

This clonotype was seen at least ten times. This chain connects TRBV5-8 to TRBJ2-3, with a tentative D call TRBD2 (5 bases). The CDR3 loop spans 14 amino acids. Germline loops: CDR1 SGHTS, CDR2 YDEGEE. Trimming left V 4 bases short and J 3 bases short, with 12 bases between. The CDR3 DNA reads TGTGCCAGCAGCGGACGGCGGGTGACAGATACGCAGTATTTT. Translated, it gives CASSGRRVTDTQYF.

Only a few counts were recorded for this clonotype. Without the conserved terminal phenylalanine or tryptophan, this CDR3 likely stems from a read error. The CDR3 region has the DNA TGTGCCAGCGGGTACAGGGGGAAGAGATCCTACGAGCAGTACTCC. Translated: CASGYRGKRSYEQYS. This sequence joins TRBV6-6 and TRBJ2-7; TRBD1 agrees at 8 bases. The CDR3 contains 15 residues. Germline-derived CDR1 and CDR2 are MNHNY and SVGAGI (reference sequence). With V trimmed by 8 bases and J by 1 base, 10 bases remained unmatched.

The table lists this clonotype with many counts. The chain couples TRBV20-1 to TRBJ1-1; 7 positions agree with TRBD1. The germline CDR1 and CDR2 sequences are DFQATT and SNEGSKA (reference sequence). The CDR3 is 14 residues long. With 0 bases clipped from V and 3 bases from J, the junction kept 4 bases outside the gene matches. The CDR3 DNA reads TGCAGTGCTAGAGAAGGGGGCAGGGACACTGAAGCTTTCTTT. It codes for CSAREGGRDTEAFF.

This clonotype was picked up many times. V and J are TRBV6-5 and TRBJ1-2; a weak D match, TRBD1 (5 bases). Germline CDR1 reads MNHEY; CDR2 reads SVGAGI. The CDR3 extends over 13 amino acids. V shed 0 bases and J shed 7 bases, with 9 bases lying between them. CDR3 sequence reads: CASSYSGLSGYTF. For the CDR3, the DNA is TGTGCCAGCAGTTACTCGGGGCTGTCTGGCTACACCTTC.

Many counts were recorded for this clonotype. V is TRBV12-3 or TRBV12-4 and J is TRBJ1-1; 10 positions agree with TRBD1. Germline trimming cut 6 bases from V and 6 bases from J; bases unmatched to any gene: 4. The CDR3 is 13 amino acids. CDR3 residues: CASRPTGGPEAFF. The CDR3 DNA reads as TGTGCCAGCAGGCCGACAGGGGGCCCTGAAGCTTTCTTT.

Ten or more counts support this clonotype. V and J are TRBV20-1 and TRBJ1-1; D perhaps matches TRBD1 (5 bases). The V end was cut by 0 bases, the J end by 5 bases, with 13 bases between. This CDR3 has 14 amino acids. CDR1 is DFQATT, CDR2 SNEGSKA, per germline (reference sequence). The CDR3, as DNA: TGCAGTGCTAGAGATCTCGACAGAATTACTGAAGCTTTCTTT. Its protein is CSARDLDRITEAFF.